This T cell receptor (beta chain) was sequenced in a study of glioma-infiltrating T cells after dendritic cell vaccination. Time point meaning: after dendritic cell vaccination, including at tumor progression/relapse. TCRdb's table, derived via immunoSEQ multiplex PCR, lists solely in-frame clones and lacks some. The data hold under 75,000 clones, with over 75% observed a single time. Per germline, CDR1 SGDLS and CDR2 YYNGEE. V shed 4 bases, J shed 2 bases, and the junction held 15 bases outside the gene matches. The CDR3 covers 18 residues. V is TRBV9 and J is TRBJ2-3; 8 nucleotides line up with TRBD2. The starting material was blood, obtained after dendritic cell vaccination. The clonotype originates from a human donor with glioblastoma. The CDR3 is CASSLTTSGSPITDTQYF. The CDR3 bases are TGTGCCAGCAGCCTTACCACCAGCGGGAGCCCGATCACAGATACGCAGTATTTT.